These 5 T cell receptor beta chains share one sample of origin, sequenced in a study of regulatory T cells in long-lasting Graves disease. Building the TCR beta libraries relied on iRepertoire HTBI primers, and CDR3 regions underwent Arm-PCR. TCRdb ran MiXCR on the multiplex PCR reads and lists one entry per CDR3 protein. The top ten clones hold around 25% of a sample with under 700,000 distinct CDR3 sequences, around 16% of them seen once. This sample's time point: newly diagnosed GD, antithyroid drugs for less than 3 months. PBMC-extracted RNA yielded the TCR library. The same data also contributed to another study, on T cells in Graves' hyperthyroidism and ophthalmopathy.

The sequencing used peripheral blood mononuclear cells (PBMCs), collected at new diagnosis, from a patient treated with antithyroid drugs. The receptor source for this set is a middle-aged woman with Graves disease.

The chain recombines TRBV14 with TRBJ2-2; 8 nucleotides line up with TRBD2. The germline V gene has CDR1 SGHDN and CDR2 FVKESK. The CDR3 sequence is 16 residues long. V shed 5 bases, J shed 0 bases, and the junction held 5 bases outside the gene matches. Here the CDR3 DNA reads TGTGCCAGCAGCAGTAGACTAGCGACGAACACCGGGGAGCTGTTTTTT. This translates into CASSSRLATNTGELFF.

This clonotype appeared many times. The gene calls are TRBV6-1 and TRBJ2-3; no clear D. CDR1 and CDR2 (germline): MNHNS, SASEGT. The CDR3 is 13 amino acids. The V and J ends lost 7 bases and 2 bases respectively, with 10 bases between them. This CDR3 reads CASTDPNTDTQYF. The CDR3 DNA reads as TGTGCCAGCACCGATCCTAACACAGATACGCAGTATTTT.

The chain employs TRBV5-5 and TRBJ1-1; D might be TRBD1 (5 bases). Trimming removed 6 bases from V and 1 base from J, with 13 bases in between. Per the germline V gene, CDR1 is SGHKS and CDR2 is YYEKEE (reference sequence). This CDR3 is built from 14 residues. The CDR3 loop reads CASIPGVSNTEAFF. For the CDR3, the DNA is TGTGCCAGCATCCCGGGGGTTTCGAACACTGAAGCTTTCTTT.

A few counts support this clonotype. The junction differs from germline at one of its ends, possibly a read error. The gene calls are TRBV10-3 and TRBJ2-1, with TRBD1 matching 9 bases. Germline V lookup: CDR1 ENHRY, CDR2 SYGVKD. CDR3 size: 14 residues. The CDR3 DNA sequence: TGTGCCATCAACGGACAGGGGTCCTTCAATGAGCAGTTCTTC. It is translated as CAINGQGSFNEQFF.

This chain joins TRBV19 and TRBJ1-5, with D unresolved. CDR3 length equals 13 residues. The ends were cut back, 3 bases at V and 5 bases at J, with 8 bases in the middle. Germline values: CDR1 LNHDA, CDR2 SQIVND (reference sequence). The CDR3 is CASSINGDQPQHF. The CDR3 nucleotides are TGTGCCAGTAGTATTAACGGGGATCAGCCCCAGCATTTT.